This is a list of T cell receptor beta chains from one sample in a study of T cell repertoires in cytomegalovirus infection. For these TCRs, the target antigens are not known. Using its own MiXCR run on the reads, TCRdb lists one record per CDR3 protein. The repertoire holds roughly 990,000 distinct CDR3 sequences, less than 35% seen once, with roughly an eighth in the top ten. Material: cultured CD8+ T cells from PBMCs, obtained from culture after CMV antigen stimulation. The receptor set was obtained from a human donor in good health (CMV status not recorded). Some clones in this sample may be carry-over from other donors' samples. Each CDR3 is given with its conserved first and last residue. Each record gives: J gene, D gene, V gene, CDR3 length, clone size, CDR3 DNA, CDR3 protein. D genes are given only for firm matches. Only some rows state a clone size, as once, few, many or a class for expanded clones.

j_gene: TRBJ2-5
d_gene: -
v_gene: TRBV2
len: 12
abundance: -
CDR3nt: TGTGCCAGCAGTGAGCGGTGGGAGACCCAGTACTTC
CDR3aa: CASSERWETQYF

j_gene: TRBJ2-3
d_gene: -
v_gene: TRBV6-2/TRBV6-3
len: 13
abundance: -
CDR3nt: TGTGCCAGCCGCGGATTCCACACAGATACGCAGTATTTT
CDR3aa: CASRGFHTDTQYF

j_gene: TRBJ1-1
d_gene: -
v_gene: TRBV4-1
len: 16
abundance: -
CDR3nt: TGCGCCAGCAGCCAAATTACCCTACAGGGAAGCGCTGAAGCTTTCTTT
CDR3aa: CASSQITLQGSAEAFF

j_gene: TRBJ1-4
d_gene: -
v_gene: TRBV6-1
len: 14
abundance: few
CDR3nt: TGTGCCAGCAGTGAAAAGGGAAGTCGGGAAAAACTGTTTTTT
CDR3aa: CASSEKGSREKLFF

j_gene: TRBJ2-3
d_gene: -
v_gene: TRBV7-8
len: 12
abundance: many
CDR3nt: TGTGCCAGCGAGAGCCTCCCGGGGACGCAGTATTTT
CDR3aa: CASESLPGTQYF

j_gene: TRBJ2-3
d_gene: TRBD1
v_gene: TRBV12-3/TRBV12-4
len: 16
abundance: few
CDR3nt: TGTGCCAGCAGTTTAGCGCAGACAGGGATCATAGATACGCAGTATTTT
CDR3aa: CASSLAQTGIIDTQYF

j_gene: TRBJ2-4
d_gene: TRBD1
v_gene: TRBV7-9
len: 16
abundance: many
CDR3nt: TGTGCCAGCACCCTAGGGACAGGCCTAGCCAAAAACATTCAGTACTTC
CDR3aa: CASTLGTGLAKNIQYF

j_gene: TRBJ1-2
d_gene: TRBD1
v_gene: TRBV12-3/TRBV12-4
len: 14
abundance: -
CDR3nt: TGTGCCAGCAGTCCTGACAGGGGTCTCTATGGCTACACCTTC
CDR3aa: CASSPDRGLYGYTF

j_gene: TRBJ1-5
d_gene: -
v_gene: TRBV6-6
len: 15
abundance: -
CDR3nt: TGTGCCAGCAGTTACGGGGGGCCGAGTTATGAACCCCAGCATTTT
CDR3aa: CASSYGGPSYEPQHF

j_gene: TRBJ2-1
d_gene: -
v_gene: TRBV29-1
len: 12
abundance: -
CDR3nt: TGCAGCGCGCGGGACAGCTACAATGAGCAGTTCTTC
CDR3aa: CSARDSYNEQFF

j_gene: TRBJ1-2
d_gene: -
v_gene: TRBV12-3/TRBV12-4
len: 13
abundance: few
CDR3nt: TGTGCCAGCAGGCCGATGGACGACTATGGCTACACCTTC
CDR3aa: CASRPMDDYGYTF

j_gene: TRBJ2-7
d_gene: -
v_gene: TRBV27
len: 14
abundance: few
CDR3nt: TGTGCCAGCAGTTTTAGTGGCGCGGCCTACGAGCAGTACTTC
CDR3aa: CASSFSGAAYEQYF

j_gene: TRBJ2-5
d_gene: -
v_gene: TRBV20-1
len: 12
abundance: -
CDR3nt: TGCAGTGCTAGGCCCGACAAAGAGACCCAGTACTTC
CDR3aa: CSARPDKETQYF

j_gene: TRBJ2-5
d_gene: -
v_gene: TRBV20-1
len: 15
abundance: -
CDR3nt: TGCAGTGCTAGAGGTTTAGTGACAGCCGAAGAGACCCAGTACTTC
CDR3aa: CSARGLVTAEETQYF

j_gene: TRBJ1-2
d_gene: -
v_gene: TRBV4-1
len: 16
abundance: few
CDR3nt: TGCGCCAGCAGCCAAGAGCCCCGACAGGATAACTATGGCTACACCTTC
CDR3aa: CASSQEPRQDNYGYTF

j_gene: TRBJ1-1
d_gene: -
v_gene: TRBV28
len: 14
abundance: few
CDR3nt: TGTGCCAGCAGTTTAACAGGGACGTACACTGAAGCTTTCTTT
CDR3aa: CASSLTGTYTEAFF

j_gene: TRBJ2-3
d_gene: TRBD1
v_gene: TRBV7-9
len: 12
abundance: few
CDR3nt: TGTGCCAGCAGTTGGACAGGGGTTAGTCAGTATTTT
CDR3aa: CASSWTGVSQYF

j_gene: TRBJ2-1
d_gene: -
v_gene: TRBV7-2
len: 15
abundance: -
CDR3nt: TGTGCCAGCAGCCGCTCGGATACAGCCTACAATGAGCAGTTCTTC
CDR3aa: CASSRSDTAYNEQFF

j_gene: TRBJ2-1
d_gene: -
v_gene: TRBV19
len: 13
abundance: few
CDR3nt: TGTGCCAGTAGTATTACCCCAGCCAATGAGCAGTTCTTC
CDR3aa: CASSITPANEQFF

j_gene: TRBJ2-7
d_gene: TRBD2
v_gene: TRBV19
len: 18
abundance: few
CDR3nt: TGTGCCAGTAGTATAGATGGACTAGCGGGGGGGGTCACCTACGAGCAGTACTTC
CDR3aa: CASSIDGLAGGVTYEQYF

j_gene: TRBJ1-5
d_gene: -
v_gene: TRBV6-2/TRBV6-3
len: 18
abundance: few
CDR3nt: TGTGCCAGCAGTTACTCTCCCCCCTTTGAGGCGAGCAATCAGCCCCAGCATTTT
CDR3aa: CASSYSPPFEASNQPQHF

j_gene: TRBJ1-2
d_gene: -
v_gene: TRBV5-5
len: 14
abundance: -
CDR3nt: TGTGCCAGCACCGCCTCTGGACTTGGATATGGCTACACCTTC
CDR3aa: CASTASGLGYGYTF

j_gene: TRBJ1-1
d_gene: -
v_gene: TRBV19
len: 14
abundance: few
CDR3nt: TGTGCCAGTAGTGCCGCAACAGGACGCACTGAAGCTTTCTTT
CDR3aa: CASSAATGRTEAFF

j_gene: TRBJ2-5
d_gene: -
v_gene: TRBV15
len: 15
abundance: -
CDR3nt: TGTGCCACCAGCAGAGATCGACTGACCCAAGAGACCCAGTACTTC
CDR3aa: CATSRDRLTQETQYF

j_gene: TRBJ2-3
d_gene: -
v_gene: TRBV6-5
len: 16
abundance: -
CDR3nt: TGTGCCAGCAGTTACTCCGCCGATTGGGGCACAGATACGCAGTATTTT
CDR3aa: CASSYSADWGTDTQYF

j_gene: TRBJ2-5
d_gene: TRBD2
v_gene: TRBV20-1
len: 13
abundance: -
CDR3nt: TGCAGTGCTAGAGAGCGGGGGGAAGAGACCCAGTACTTC
CDR3aa: CSARERGEETQYF

j_gene: TRBJ2-7
d_gene: TRBD2
v_gene: TRBV2
len: 13
abundance: -
CDR3nt: TGTGCCATGCAGCGGGGGGGGACCTACGAGCAGTACTTC
CDR3aa: CAMQRGGTYEQYF

j_gene: TRBJ2-2
d_gene: -
v_gene: TRBV7-6
len: 11
abundance: -
CDR3nt: TGTGCCAGCAGCTTAGGGGGAAGGCTGTTTTTT
CDR3aa: CASSLGGRLFF

j_gene: TRBJ1-3
d_gene: -
v_gene: TRBV9
len: 15
abundance: -
CDR3nt: TGTGCCAGCAGCGTAGGACAGTCCTCTGGAAACACCATATATTTT
CDR3aa: CASSVGQSSGNTIYF